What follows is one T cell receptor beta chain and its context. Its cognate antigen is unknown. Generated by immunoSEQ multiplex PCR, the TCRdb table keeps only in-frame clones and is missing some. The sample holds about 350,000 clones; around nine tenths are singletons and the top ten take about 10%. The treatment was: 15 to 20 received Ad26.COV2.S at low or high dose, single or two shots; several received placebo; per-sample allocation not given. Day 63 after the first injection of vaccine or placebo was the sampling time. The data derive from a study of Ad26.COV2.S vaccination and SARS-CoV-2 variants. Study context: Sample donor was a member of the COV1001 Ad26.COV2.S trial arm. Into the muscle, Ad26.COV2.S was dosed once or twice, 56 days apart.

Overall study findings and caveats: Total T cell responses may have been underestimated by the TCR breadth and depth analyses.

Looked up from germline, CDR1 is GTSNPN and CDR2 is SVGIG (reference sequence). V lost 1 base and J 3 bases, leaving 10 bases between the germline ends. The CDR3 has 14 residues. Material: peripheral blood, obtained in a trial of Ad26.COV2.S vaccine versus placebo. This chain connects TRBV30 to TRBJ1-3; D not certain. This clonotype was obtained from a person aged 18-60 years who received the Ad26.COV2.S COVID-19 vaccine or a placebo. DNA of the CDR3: TGTGCCTGGAGTGAGACCGTGAATGGAAACACCATATATTTT. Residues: CAWSETVNGNTIYF.